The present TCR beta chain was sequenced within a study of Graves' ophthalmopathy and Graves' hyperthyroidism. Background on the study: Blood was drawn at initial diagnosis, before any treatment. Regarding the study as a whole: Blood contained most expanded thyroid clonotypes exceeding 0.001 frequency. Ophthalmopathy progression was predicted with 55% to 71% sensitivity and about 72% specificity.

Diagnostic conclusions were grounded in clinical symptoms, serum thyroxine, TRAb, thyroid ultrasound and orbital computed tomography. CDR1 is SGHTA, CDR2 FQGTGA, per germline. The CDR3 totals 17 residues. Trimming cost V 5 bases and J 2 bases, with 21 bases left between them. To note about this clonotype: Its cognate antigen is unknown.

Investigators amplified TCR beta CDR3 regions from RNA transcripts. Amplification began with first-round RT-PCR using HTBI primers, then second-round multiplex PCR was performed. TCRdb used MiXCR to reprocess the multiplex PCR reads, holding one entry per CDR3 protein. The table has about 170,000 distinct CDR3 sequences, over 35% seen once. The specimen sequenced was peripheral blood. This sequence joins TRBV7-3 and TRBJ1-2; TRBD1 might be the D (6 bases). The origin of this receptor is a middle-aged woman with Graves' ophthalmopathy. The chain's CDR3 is CASSPHQGGVINYGYTF. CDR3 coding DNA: TGTGCCAGCAGCCCTCATCAAGGGGGGGTAATAAACTATGGCTACACCTTC. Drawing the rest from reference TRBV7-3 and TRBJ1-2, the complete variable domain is GAGVSQTPSNKVTEKGKYVELRCDPISGHTALYWYRQSLGQGPEFLIYFQGTGAADDSGLPNDRFFAVRPEGSVSTLKIQRTERGDSAVYLCASSPHQGGVINYGYTFGSGTRLTVV.